One and the same sample provided the 13 T cell receptor beta chains below, sequenced in a study of blood T cell repertoires in COVID-19. The protocol was immunoSEQ multiplex PCR, while the TCRdb copy is restricted to in-frame clones and leaves out a portion. The repertoire holds more than 95,000 clones, with around 81% as singletons. Sequenced material: peripheral blood. These receptors all come from a man between 60 and 75 years old with acute or convalescent COVID-19.

The chain carries TRBV5-1 and TRBJ1-1; tentative D call: TRBD1 (6 bases). V was cut by 7 bases and J by 3 bases, with 13 bases left in between. The CDR3 loop spans 13 amino acids. The germline gives CDR1 SGHRS, CDR2 YFSETQ. CDR3 amino acids: CASGLGGHTEAFF. The CDR3 nucleotides read TGCGCCAGCGGGTTGGGGGGGCACACTGAAGCTTTCTTT.

The J gene is TRBJ1-1, the V gene TRBV29-1, with no clear D. This CDR3 spans 10 amino acids. CDR1 is SQVTM and CDR2 is ANQGSEA in the germline V gene. V was cut by 4 bases and J by 7 bases, with 7 bases left in between. As DNA, the CDR3 is TGCAGCGTTGTAAACGGTGAAGCTTTCTTT. Its translation is CSVVNGEAFF.

This clone has a single count. This chain uses TRBV5-1 with TRBJ2-1, with TRBD1 identical over 9 bases. The CDR3 contains 14 residues. The V segment lost 4 bases and the J segment 7 bases; nucleotides outside the gene matches: 6. CDR1 and CDR2 from the germline V gene are SGHRS and YFSETQ. The CDR3 here is CASSRDRVWNEQFF. Written as DNA, the CDR3 is TGCGCCAGCAGCCGGGACAGGGTCTGGAATGAGCAGTTCTTC.

This rearrangement joins TRBV7-3 to TRBJ2-2; the D gene is possibly TRBD2 (6 bases). This CDR3 contains 14 residues. The germline V and J ends were trimmed by 5 bases and 2 bases, with 9 bases remaining between them. CDR1 and CDR2 (germline): SGHTA, FQGTGA. CDR3 in amino acids: CASSLGLNTGELFF. Written as DNA, the CDR3 is TGTGCCAGCAGCCTGGGACTTAACACCGGGGAGCTGTTTTTT.

This clone was found a few times. The chain recombines TRBV19 with TRBJ1-3; no clear D gene. The ends were cut back, 6 bases at V and 4 bases at J, with 19 bases in the middle. The CDR3 totals 16 residues. Germline V CDR1 and CDR2: LNHDA, SQIVND (reference sequence). This CDR3 reads CASSWREAAGGNTIYF. The DNA for the CDR3 is TGTGCCAGTAGCTGGCGCGAGGCCGCGGGGGGAAACACCATATATTTT.

The chain links TRBV9 to TRBJ1-2; 9 bases agree with TRBD1. Germline V gene sequence: CDR1 SGDLS, CDR2 YYNGEE. The junction had 7 bases not matched to a gene; V was cut back by 2 bases and J by 5 bases. The CDR3 runs to 15 residues. The CDR3 DNA sequence: TGTGCCAGCAGCGTTCGGCCGGGACAGGGATATGGCTACACCTTC. This sequence encodes CASSVRPGQGYGYTF.

The V and J genes are TRBV10-1 and TRBJ2-3; perhaps TRBD1 as D (6 bases). The V end was cut by 6 bases, the J end by 2 bases, with 12 bases between. The CDR3 totals 14 residues. In germline, CDR1 is WNHNN, CDR2 SYGVQD (reference sequence). The DNA of the CDR3 is TGCGCCAGCAGACAGGGCCTGCCCACAGATACGCAGTATTTT. Residues: CASRQGLPTDTQYF.

The rearrangement links TRBV24-1 to TRBJ1-2; no clear D. V lost 5 bases and J 5 bases, leaving 8 bases between the germline ends. CDR3 length equals 12 residues. CDR1 is KGHDR, CDR2 SFDVKD, per germline. The CDR3 protein is CATSGTDYGYTF. In nucleotides, the CDR3 is TGTGCCACCAGTGGGACTGATTATGGCTACACCTTC.

The table lists this clone with a count of one. V and J are TRBV14 and TRBJ2-4, with TRBD2 matching 9 bases. In germline, CDR1 is SGHDN, CDR2 FVKESK. The CDR3 totals 18 residues. The ends lost 4 bases at V and 6 bases at J; junction bases unmatched: 16. The CDR3 spells CASSPLSSGGFGVNIQYF. The CDR3 DNA is TGTGCCAGCAGCCCGTTGAGTAGCGGGGGATTTGGAGTAAACATTCAGTACTTC.

V and J are TRBV21-1 and TRBJ2-7; TRBD1, as called in the table, went unchecked against the DNA. TRBV21-1 is labeled a pseudogene. There are 13 residues in the CDR3. The CDR3 DNA reads as TGTGCCAGCCGTAGGGACAGGGCCTACGAGCAGTACGTC. Translated: CASRRDRAYEQYV.

The gene calls are TRBV9 and TRBJ2-5; 9 nucleotides agree with TRBD2. The CDR3 loop spans 15 amino acids. V was pared by 4 bases and J by 5 bases, with 9 bases of the junction left unmatched. Germline V gene data show CDR1 as SGDLS and CDR2 as YYNGEE. The CDR3 region is CASSSGLAGVETQYF. CDR3 sequence (DNA): TGTGCCAGCAGCTCGGGACTAGCTGGCGTCGAGACCCAGTACTTC.

The chain joins TRBV15 to TRBJ1-5; possible D gene TRBD1, 6 bases. Germline loops: CDR1 LNHNV, CDR2 YYDKDF (reference sequence). The CDR3 runs to 15 residues. V shed 5 bases and J shed 4 bases, with 15 bases lying between them. CDR3 DNA sequence: TGTGCCACCAGCCCCCGGCGGGGGCAGAATCAGCCCCAGCATTTT. It codes for CATSPRRGQNQPQHF. The full variable domain, completed using reference TRBV15 and TRBJ1-5, is DAMVIQNPRYQVTQFGKPVTLSCSQTLNHNVMYWYQQKSSQAPKLLFHYYDKDFNNEADTPDNFQSRRPNTSFCFLDIRSPGLGDTAMYLCATSPRRGQNQPQHFGDGTRLSIL.

This clone was counted between two and nine times. The chain links TRBV14 to TRBJ2-3; perhaps TRBD2 as D (6 bases). Trimming took off 4 bases at V and 4 bases at J, with 9 bases between the two ends. The CDR3 length is 13 residues. CDR1 SGHDN and CDR2 FVKESK come from the germline V gene. CDR3 amino acids: CASSLSGADTQYF. CDR3 nucleotides: TGTGCCAGCAGCCTTAGCGGAGCAGATACGCAGTATTTT.